This TCR beta chain derives from a study of cytomegalovirus exposure and HLA in healthy donors. Study context: An early release of data contained about 85 million unique TCRs, which came from HLA-typed donors.

The PCR had 60 Vbeta and 13 Jbeta primers. Per the study methods: Approximately 73 million unique TCR beta chains, some 9.9 million shared, were counted in a later analysis. Some clones are missing from TCRdb's copy, which holds only in-frame ones; the method was immunoSEQ multiplex PCR. D and trimming were read from the DNA, whereas the V and J calls and clone size are those reported in that table. Of 130,000 or so clones detected, 77% appear once; the ten largest clones hold under 5%. This clone appeared a few times. The antigen is unknown. The V gene's germline CDR1 is SGHNT and CDR2 YENEEA. The J segment lost 4 bases and the V segment lost 5 bases, leaving 7 bases of the junction unmatched. CDR3 length: 15 residues. General observations from the study: For most subjects, TCR beta sequences were reported to predict HLA-A and HLA-B alleles with accuracy. TCR beta V segments were, for the most part, productive about 87% or about 30% of the time in an earlier analysis.

V is TRBV11-3 and J is TRBJ2-3; 9 nucleotides agree with TRBD2. Sequences were obtained from PBMCs. The sequence was obtained from a male donor in good health and CMV-seropositive. Written as DNA, the CDR3 is TGTGCCAGCAGCCTGGGTAGCGGGAGCCCAGATACGCAGTATTTT. Encoded protein: CASSLGSGSPDTQYF.